These 23 T cell receptor beta chains originate from one sample sequenced in a study of radiation and T cells in renal cell carcinoma. The sample's treatment: 15 Gy SBRT to primary tumor, nephrectomy 4 weeks later. TCRdb's copy holds only in-frame clones and misses some; the assay was immunoSEQ multiplex PCR. The sample carries around 9,600 clones, 50% to 75% recorded once. This specimen consisted of tumor tissue, obtained from a patient whose treatment included radiotherapy and nephrectomy. All receptors come from a man in his sixties with renal cell carcinoma.

The CDR3 loop reads CASSLKYEQYF. The CDR3 DNA reads TGTGCCAGCAGCCTCAAGTACGAGCAGTACTTC. This rearrangement joins TRBV11-2 to TRBJ2-7; D gene uncertain. V shed 5 bases and J shed 4 bases, with 6 bases lying between them. This CDR3 is 11 amino acids long. The germline CDR1 and CDR2 sequences are SGHAT and FQNNGV.

The chain has TRBV5-1 and TRBJ2-3; D remains unclear. Between the trimmed V and J ends, which lost 0 bases and 0 bases, there was a span of 8 bases. The CDR3 is 15 residues long. Germline assignment: CDR1 SGHRS and CDR2 YFSETQ. CDR3 residues: CASSLDSSSTDTQYF. The CDR3 bases are TGCGCCAGCAGCTTGGACAGTTCTAGCACAGATACGCAGTATTTT.

This clone has a handful of counts. The chain carries TRBV9 and TRBJ2-7, with 16 nucleotides matching TRBD2. The CDR3 is made up of 16 amino acids. The V and J ends lost 4 bases and 3 bases, in that order; junction bases with no gene match: 4. The V gene's germline CDR1 is SGDLS and CDR2 YYNGEE. CDR3 protein: CASSSGLAGGIYEQYF. CDR3 in DNA: TGTGCCAGCAGCTCGGGACTAGCGGGAGGGATCTACGAGCAGTACTTC.

V gene TRBV19 combines with J gene TRBJ2-1; TRBD2 matches at 7 bases. Per the germline V gene, CDR1 is LNHDA and CDR2 is SQIVND (reference sequence). V lost 7 bases and J lost 4; bases outside the gene matches: 7. This CDR3 region has 14 residues. The CDR3 loop is CASTWASGYNEQFF. CDR3 nucleotides: TGTGCCAGTACATGGGCTAGCGGATACAATGAGCAGTTCTTC. The variable domain in full, completed from reference TRBV19 and TRBJ2-1, reads DGGITQSPKYLFRKEGQNVTLSCEQNLNHDAMYWYRQDPGQGLRLIYYSQIVNDFQKGDIAEGYSVSREKKESFPLTVTSAQKNPTAFYLCASTWASGYNEQFFGPGTRLTVL.

By sample fraction, this clone is large. The gene calls are TRBV6-1 and TRBJ1-5; D gene ambiguous. CDR3 length: 13 residues. V lost 1 base and J lost 11, with 12 bases in between. CDR1 and CDR2 (germline): MNHNS, SASEGT. Here the CDR3 DNA reads TGTGCCAGCAGTGAAGAAACTTTTCGGACCCAGCATTTT. This translates into CASSEETFRTQHF.

By sample fraction, this clone is medium-sized. Compared with germline, one end of the junction differs, possibly owing to a read error. The rearrangement joins TRBV14 to TRBJ2-7, with D possibly being TRBD2 (6 bases). Germline V gene lookup returns CDR1 SGHDN and CDR2 FVKESK. The CDR3 spans 11 residues. Written as DNA, the CDR3 is TGCTTCCTAGCGTCCTCCTACGAGCAGTACTTC. This sequence encodes CFLASSYEQYF.

The chain has TRBV7-9 and TRBJ2-7; D may be TRBD1 (6 bases). The CDR3 consists of 15 residues. V was pared by 1 base and J by 5 bases, with 15 bases between. Germline-derived CDR1 and CDR2 are SEHNR and FQNEAQ (reference sequence). CDR3 DNA sequence: TGTGCCAGCAGCTTAGAATGGGGGCGCCGGAACGAGCAGTACTTC. This sequence encodes CASSLEWGRRNEQYF. Using reference TRBV7-9 and TRBJ2-7 for the parts outside the CDR3, the full variable domain is DTGVSQNPRHKITKRGQNVTFRCDPISEHNRLYWYRQTLGQGPEFLTYFQNEAQLEKSRLLSDRFSAERPKGSFSTLEIQRTEQGDSAMYLCASSLEWGRRNEQYFGPGTRLTVT.

This rearrangement joins TRBV11-2 to TRBJ2-7, with D possibly TRBD1 on 5 matching bases. V gave up 5 bases and J gave up 2 bases, with 13 bases separating them. The CDR3 spans 14 residues. Germline V CDR1 and CDR2: SGHAT, FQNNGV. CDR3 sequence: CASSRQTSAYEQYF. The DNA of the CDR3 is TGTGCCAGCAGCCGACAGACCTCGGCCTACGAGCAGTACTTC.

J is TRBJ2-7 and V is TRBV27; 9 nucleotides line up with TRBD1. Unmatched junction bases numbered 11, after V lost 8 bases and J lost 12 bases. The CDR3 contains 12 residues. Germline V CDR1 and CDR2: MNHEY, SMNVEV (reference sequence). CDR3 DNA: TGTGCCAGCTCCTCGCCCGGGGGACAGGGGTACTTC. Amino acids: CASSSPGGQGYF.

The CDR3 region has the DNA TGTGCCAGCAGCCCAAGAAGGGCCAGTCTTCAGTACTTC. It yields the protein CASSPRRASLQYF. The gene calls are TRBV14 and TRBJ2-7; D ambiguous. V was cut by 4 bases and J by 10 bases, with 17 bases left in between. There are 13 residues in the CDR3. Germline V gives CDR1 SGHDN, CDR2 FVKESK.

This clone was seen more than once but under ten times. V usage is TRBV4-2 and J usage is TRBJ2-7; 8 bases are a match to TRBD1. The V segment lost 5 bases and the J segment 6 bases; nucleotides outside the gene matches: 12. Germline V gene data show CDR1 as LGHNA and CDR2 as YNFKEQ. The CDR3 length is 15 residues. CDR3 in amino acids: CASSLARQGQGEQYF. CDR3 bases: TGTGCCAGCAGCTTGGCCCGACAGGGGCAGGGCGAGCAGTACTTC.

This clone was counted between two and nine times. The chain combines TRBV7-8 with TRBJ2-7; 9 positions match TRBD1. This CDR3 spans 14 amino acids. V trimming: 4 bases; J trimming: 6 bases; junction bases outside the gene matches: 7. Per the germline V gene, CDR1 is SGHVS and CDR2 is FQNEAQ. As DNA, the CDR3 is TGTGCCAGCAGCTGGGACAGGGCCGCGAGCGAGCAGTACTTC. It yields the protein CASSWDRAASEQYF.

The chain combines TRBV10-2 with TRBJ1-5; D not certain. Germline V lookup: CDR1 WSHSY, CDR2 SAAADI. This CDR3 spans 14 amino acids. V lost 0 bases and J 6 bases, leaving 9 bases between the germline ends. CDR3 in amino acids: CASSESYGGQPQHF. In nucleotides, the CDR3 is TGCGCCAGCAGTGAGTCGTACGGAGGTCAGCCCCAGCATTTT.

This clone is judged medium-sized. The rearrangement links TRBV28 to TRBJ1-5; unclear D gene. Germline CDR1 reads MDHEN; CDR2 reads SYDVKM. V gave up 6 bases and J gave up 6 bases, with 15 bases separating them. The CDR3 is 14 residues long. The CDR3 DNA is TGTGCCAGCAGCTTGCCGGGTGAAGTTCAGCCCCAGCATTTT. This gives the protein CASSLPGEVQPQHF.

The chain uses TRBV27 and TRBJ2-4; no clear D gene. Germline CDR1 MNHEY, CDR2 SMNVEV (reference sequence). Trimming shortened V by 1 base and J by 0 bases, and 1 base separated the two germline ends. The CDR3 contains 13 residues. CDR3 sequence: CASSLLAKNIQYF. The CDR3 DNA reads as TGTGCCAGCAGTTTATTAGCCAAAAACATTCAGTACTTC.

The chain links TRBV10-1 to TRBJ2-7; no definite D call. V lost 0 bases and J lost 6, with 9 bases in between. This CDR3 region has 13 residues. The V gene's germline CDR1 is WNHNN and CDR2 SYGVQD (reference sequence). CDR3 in amino acids: CASSESETSEQYF. Written as DNA, the CDR3 is TGCGCCAGCAGTGAGTCCGAAACCAGCGAGCAGTACTTC.

V gene TRBV6-1 combines with J gene TRBJ2-7, with 9 positions matching TRBD2. V shed 1 base, J shed 9 bases, and the junction held 13 bases outside the gene matches. Germline CDR1 reads MNHNS; CDR2 reads SASEGT. The CDR3 contains 16 residues. DNA of the CDR3: TGTGCCAGCAGTGAAGGGCTAGCGGGACGCCAATCCGGGCAGTACTTC. It encodes CASSEGLAGRQSGQYF.

This clone was detected only once. This sequence joins TRBV7-9 and TRBJ2-7, with TRBD1 matching 9 bases. The V segment lost 5 bases and the J segment 2 bases; nucleotides outside the gene matches: 10. This CDR3 contains 16 residues. CDR1 and CDR2 from the germline V gene are SEHNR and FQNEAQ (reference sequence). This CDR3 is CASSETRDRETYEQYF. As DNA, the CDR3 is TGTGCCAGCAGCGAAACCCGGGACAGGGAAACCTACGAGCAGTACTTC.

The chain carries TRBV5-1 and TRBJ2-3, with D maybe TRBD1 (5 bases). Trimming removed 1 base at V and 1 base at J, with 19 bases between. The CDR3 sequence is 18 residues long. Germline loops: CDR1 SGHRS, CDR2 YFSETQ. CDR3 sequence: CASSLNPGIYTGTDTQYF. CDR3 in DNA: TGCGCCAGCAGCTTGAATCCAGGGATCTATACCGGCACAGATACGCAGTATTTT.

The V and J genes are TRBV29-1 and TRBJ1-5; TRBD1 matches at 9 bases. The CDR3 is 15 amino acids. Germline CDR1 SQVTM, CDR2 ANQGSEA. The trim removed 4 bases at V and 5 bases at J, leaving 9 bases unmatched. DNA of the CDR3: TGCAGCGTTGCCTCTACAGGGGGCGCCGATCAGCCCCAGCATTTT. Translation gives CSVASTGGADQPQHF.

V gene TRBV15 combines with J gene TRBJ2-5; D remains ambiguous. The DNA end favors TRBJ2-7, so the J call may be wrong. The CDR3 is made up of 16 amino acids. The germline gives CDR1 LNHNV, CDR2 YYDKDF (reference sequence). DNA for the CDR3: TGTGCCACCAGCAGAGATTTGGCAGACGTCTCCTACGAGCAGTACTTC. Protein: CATSRDLADVSYEQYF.

The chain joins TRBV5-1 to TRBJ1-1; 8 bases match TRBD1. The CDR3 runs 14 residues. Per germline, CDR1 SGHRS and CDR2 YFSETQ. V shed 4 bases and J 3 bases; nucleotides not matched to a gene: 5. The CDR3 reads CASSKTGVDTEAFF. Written as DNA, the CDR3 is TGCGCCAGCAGCAAGACAGGGGTGGACACTGAAGCTTTCTTT.

The chain combines TRBV15 with TRBJ2-7; TRBD2 agrees at 11 bases. CDR3 length: 16 amino acids. CDR1 is LNHNV and CDR2 is YYDKDF in the germline V gene (reference sequence). After removal of 3 bases from V and 2 bases from J, the junction contained 6 bases not matched to a gene. CDR3 in amino acids: CATSRVGTSGPYEQYF. CDR3 sequence (DNA): TGTGCCACCAGCAGGGTTGGGACTAGCGGACCCTACGAGCAGTACTTC.